The T cell receptor (beta chain) described here comes from a study of blood T cell repertoires in COVID-19. Study overall: Some COVID-19 samples were acute and others convalescent; all came from the United States, Italy and Spain. Nucleic acid was either cDNA or gDNA, and it came from T cells, B-cell-depleted T cells, or PBMCs.

This CDR3 is built from 15 residues. Deletions cut 2 bases from V and 3 bases from J, with 11 bases between. Germline loops: CDR1 SGHNT, CDR2 YYREEE (reference sequence). Original handling: Nucleated cell counts were estimated from reference gene primer amplification. Profiled with immunoSEQ multiplex PCR; TCRdb holds only in-frame clones, not every one. That table furnishes V, J and clone size, whereas the DNA furnished D and trimming. The sample yields about 320,000 clones, 65% to 90% seen once. J is TRBJ2-2 and V is TRBV5-4; a possible D gene is TRBD2 (7 bases). Sequenced material: peripheral blood. The receptor was derived from a human donor in a cohort sampled during active COVID-19. The CDR3 nucleotides are TGTGCCAGCAGCTTACGGGGGGCGTACACCGGGGAGCTGTTTTTT. Residues: CASSLRGAYTGELFF.